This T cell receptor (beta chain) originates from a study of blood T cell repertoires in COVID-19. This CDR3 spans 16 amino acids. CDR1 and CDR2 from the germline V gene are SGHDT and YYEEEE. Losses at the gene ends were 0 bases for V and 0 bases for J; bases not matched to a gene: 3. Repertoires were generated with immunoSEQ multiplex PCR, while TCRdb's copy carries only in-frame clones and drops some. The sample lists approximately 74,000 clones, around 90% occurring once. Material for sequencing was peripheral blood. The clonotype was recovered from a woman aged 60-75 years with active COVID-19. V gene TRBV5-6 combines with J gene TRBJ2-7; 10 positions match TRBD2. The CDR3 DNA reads TGTGCCAGCAGCTTGGGACTAGCGGGCCTCTCCTACGAGCAGTACTTC. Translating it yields CASSLGLAGLSYEQYF.